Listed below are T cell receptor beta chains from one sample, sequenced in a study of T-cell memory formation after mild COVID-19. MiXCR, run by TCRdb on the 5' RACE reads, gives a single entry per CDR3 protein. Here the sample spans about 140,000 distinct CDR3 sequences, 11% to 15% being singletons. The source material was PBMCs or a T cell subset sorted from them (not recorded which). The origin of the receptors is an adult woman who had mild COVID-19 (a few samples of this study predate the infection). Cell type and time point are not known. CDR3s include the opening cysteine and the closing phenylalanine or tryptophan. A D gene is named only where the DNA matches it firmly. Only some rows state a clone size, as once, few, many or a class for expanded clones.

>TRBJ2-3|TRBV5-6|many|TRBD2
CASRPPTSGGTDTQYF
TGTGCCAGCAGGCCTCCGACTAGCGGGGGGACAGATACGCAGTATTTT
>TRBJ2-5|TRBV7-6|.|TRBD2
CASSHKPGLAEETQYF
TGTGCCAGCAGCCATAAACCGGGACTAGCGGAAGAGACCCAGTACTTC
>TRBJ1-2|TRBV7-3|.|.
CASSSDSYGYTF
TGTGCCAGCAGCTCCGACAGTTATGGCTACACCTTC
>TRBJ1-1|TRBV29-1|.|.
CSAPGNTEAFF
TGCAGCGCCCCAGGGAACACTGAAGCTTTCTTT
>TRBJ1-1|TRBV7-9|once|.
CASPTNLNTEAFF
TGTGCCAGCCCGACAAACCTGAACACTGAAGCTTTCTTT
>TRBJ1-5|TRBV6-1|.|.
CASRDGGRNQPQHF
TGTGCCAGCAGGGACGGGGGGCGTAACCAGCCCCAGCATTTT
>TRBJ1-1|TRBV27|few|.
CASTSGLGANTEAFF
TGTGCCAGCACTTCGGGGCTGGGGGCGAACACTGAAGCTTTCTTT
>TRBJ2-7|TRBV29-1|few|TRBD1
CSVDYGQGHEQYF
TGCAGCGTTGATTACGGACAGGGGCACGAGCAGTACTTC
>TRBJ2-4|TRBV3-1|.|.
CASTPTGLGLNIQYF
TGTGCCAGCACCCCGACAGGGTTGGGACTAAACATTCAGTACTTC
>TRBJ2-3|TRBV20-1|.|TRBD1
CSAREDRAITDTQYF
TGCAGTGCTAGGGAGGACAGGGCCATCACAGATACGCAGTATTTT
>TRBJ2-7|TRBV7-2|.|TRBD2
CASSLAPAGSGAYEQYF
TGTGCCAGCAGCTTAGCTCCAGCGGGATCGGGGGCCTACGAGCAGTACTTC
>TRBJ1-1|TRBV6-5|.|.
CASSGLYTEAFF
TGTGCCAGCAGTGGACTCTACACTGAAGCTTTCTTT
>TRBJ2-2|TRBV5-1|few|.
CASSLLASYYELFF
TGCGCCAGCAGCTTGTTGGCTAGCTACTATGAGCTGTTTTTT
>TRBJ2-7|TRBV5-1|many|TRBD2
CASGLAGTYEQYF
TGCGCCAGCGGGCTAGCGGGGACCTACGAGCAGTACTTC
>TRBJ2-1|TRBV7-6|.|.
CASSLEGGAYNEQFF
TGTGCCAGCAGCTTAGAGGGGGGGGCCTACAATGAGCAGTTCTTC
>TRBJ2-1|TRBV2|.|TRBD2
CASSGPGLAGRNEQFF
TGTGCCAGCAGTGGACCGGGACTAGCGGGACGAAATGAGCAGTTCTTC
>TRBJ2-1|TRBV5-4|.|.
CASSLAQYNEQFF
TGTGCCAGCAGCTTGGCACAGTACAATGAGCAGTTCTTC
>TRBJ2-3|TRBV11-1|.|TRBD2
CASSFLAGGGDTQYF
TGTGCCAGCAGTTTTCTAGCGGGAGGTGGAGATACGCAGTATTTT
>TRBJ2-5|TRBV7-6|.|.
CASSLTQGKSETQYF
TGTGCCAGCAGCTTAACCCAGGGGAAGTCGGAGACCCAGTACTTC
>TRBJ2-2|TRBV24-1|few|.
CATSDFDENTGELFF
TGTGCCACCAGTGATTTCGACGAGAACACCGGGGAGCTGTTTTTT
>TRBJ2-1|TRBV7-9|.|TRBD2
CGVPGLVGSEQFF
TGTGGAGTCCCGGGACTAGTTGGGTCGGAGCAGTTCTTC
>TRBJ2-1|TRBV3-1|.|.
CASSPGTPLRRNEQFF
TGTGCCAGCAGCCCCGGGACTCCTCTCCGCCGAAATGAGCAGTTCTTC
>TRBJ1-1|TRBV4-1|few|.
CASSHDGWGGTEAFF
TGCGCCAGCAGCCACGACGGCTGGGGGGGAACTGAAGCTTTCTTT
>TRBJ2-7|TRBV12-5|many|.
CASGLDNRDKQYF
TGTGCTAGTGGTTTGGATAACAGGGACAAGCAGTACTTC
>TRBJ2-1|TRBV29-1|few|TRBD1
CSVGGQGGYNEQFF
TGCAGCGTTGGCGGACAGGGGGGCTACAATGAGCAGTTCTTC
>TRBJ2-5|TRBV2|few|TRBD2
CASSEELAGGEYQETQYF
TGTGCCAGCAGTGAAGAACTAGCGGGGGGAGAATACCAAGAGACCCAGTACTTC
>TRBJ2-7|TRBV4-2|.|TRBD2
CASSQDTSGATYEQYF
TGTGCCAGCAGCCAGGATACTAGCGGGGCCACCTACGAGCAGTACTTC
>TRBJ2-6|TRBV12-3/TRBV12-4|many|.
CASSNPNGANVLTF
TGTGCCAGCAGTAACCCTAATGGGGCCAACGTCCTGACTTTC
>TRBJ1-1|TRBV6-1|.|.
CASSESGALNTEAFF
TGTGCCAGCAGTGAATCGGGGGCGTTGAACACTGAAGCTTTCTTT
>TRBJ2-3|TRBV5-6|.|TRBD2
CASSLYAGGPPSTDTQYF
TGTGCCAGCAGCTTGTACGCGGGAGGCCCGCCTAGCACAGATACGCAGTATTTT
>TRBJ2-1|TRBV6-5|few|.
CASQAAGQHYNEQFF
TGTGCCTCCCAAGCGGCAGGACAACATTACAATGAGCAGTTCTTC
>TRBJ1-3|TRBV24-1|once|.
CATSVFSTPSGNTIYF
TGTGCCACCAGTGTTTTCAGTACTCCCTCTGGAAACACCATATATTTT
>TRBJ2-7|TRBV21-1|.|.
CASSEHRTSGDYEQYF
TGTGCCAGCAGCGAACATCGGACTAGCGGGGACTACGAGCAGTACTTC
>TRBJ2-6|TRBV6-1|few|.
CASSDRLSGANVLTF
TGTGCCAGCAGTGACAGGCTTTCTGGGGCCAACGTCCTGACTTTC
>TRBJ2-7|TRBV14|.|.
CASSQDRNGYEQYF
TGTGCCAGCAGCCAAGATCGGAACGGCTACGAGCAGTACTTC
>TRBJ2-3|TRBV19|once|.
CASSIIRSTDTQYF
TGTGCCAGTAGTATCATCCGTAGCACAGATACGCAGTATTTT
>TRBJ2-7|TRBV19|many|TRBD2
CASSIGLAGGDRLIYEQYF
TGTGCCAGTAGTATAGGACTAGCGGGAGGAGACCGTCTTATTTACGAGCAGTACTTC
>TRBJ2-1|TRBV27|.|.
CASTTDRSGSATHNEQFF
TGTGCCAGCACCACAGACAGGAGTGGGTCCGCCACCCACAATGAGCAGTTCTTC
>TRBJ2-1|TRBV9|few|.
CASSVDLLNEQFF
TGTGCCAGCAGCGTAGACCTTCTAAATGAGCAGTTCTTC
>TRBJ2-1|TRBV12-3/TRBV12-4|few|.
CASTLSRNEQFF
TGTGCCAGCACCCTTAGCAGGAATGAGCAGTTCTTC
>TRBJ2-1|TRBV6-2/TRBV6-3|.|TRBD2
CAATSGRARNEQFF
TGTGCGGCCACTAGCGGGAGGGCCAGGAATGAGCAGTTCTTC